This TCR beta chain was identified during a study of OX40 agonist ivuxolimab in advanced cancers. Overall study results and limits: Fewer expanded clones were found on average in CD4+ than in CD8+ T cells.

TCRdb's copy holds only in-frame clones and misses some; the assay was immunoSEQ multiplex PCR. Counted here are around 150,000 clones, 85% to 95% occurring once; the ten biggest clones make up approximately 0.99%. Concerning this clone: The antigen is not known.

The V gene's germline CDR1 is LGHNA and CDR2 YSLEER. The CDR3 runs to 13 residues. Trimming removed 0 bases at V and 7 bases at J, with 9 bases between. Patients were ruled out by autoimmune disease history or systemic immunosuppression. Sequenced here: CD4+ or CD8+ T cells sorted from blood, sampled in a trial of the OX40 agonist ivuxolimab. This sequence originates from an adult with an advanced solid tumor such as melanoma, head and neck, liver or kidney cancer. The rearrangement links TRBV4-3 to TRBJ1-2; no definite D call. This CDR3 is CASSQDGLAGYTF. The CDR3, as DNA: TGCGCCAGCAGCCAAGATGGACTTGCTGGCTACACCTTC.